Included here is one T cell receptor (beta chain) sequence, with context. The sample belongs to a study of T cell changes during pregnancy in multiple sclerosis. Here immunoSEQ multiplex PCR was the method, and the copy in TCRdb shows in-frame clones only, minus some. Of around 66,000 clones in the sample, about 88% were seen once. CDR3 length: 15 amino acids. Sample: peripheral blood, taken in the first trimester of pregnancy. This TCR was sampled from a female donor in good health, enrolled as a control in a pregnancy study. The chain links TRBV12-1 to TRBJ2-1; the DNA was not compared with TRBD1, the D call given in the table. TRBV12-1 is given as a pseudogene. CDR3 sequence reads: CASSFDRDVYNEQFF. The CDR3 coding sequence is TGTGCCAGCAGCTTTGACAGGGATGTCTACAATGAGCAGTTCTTC.